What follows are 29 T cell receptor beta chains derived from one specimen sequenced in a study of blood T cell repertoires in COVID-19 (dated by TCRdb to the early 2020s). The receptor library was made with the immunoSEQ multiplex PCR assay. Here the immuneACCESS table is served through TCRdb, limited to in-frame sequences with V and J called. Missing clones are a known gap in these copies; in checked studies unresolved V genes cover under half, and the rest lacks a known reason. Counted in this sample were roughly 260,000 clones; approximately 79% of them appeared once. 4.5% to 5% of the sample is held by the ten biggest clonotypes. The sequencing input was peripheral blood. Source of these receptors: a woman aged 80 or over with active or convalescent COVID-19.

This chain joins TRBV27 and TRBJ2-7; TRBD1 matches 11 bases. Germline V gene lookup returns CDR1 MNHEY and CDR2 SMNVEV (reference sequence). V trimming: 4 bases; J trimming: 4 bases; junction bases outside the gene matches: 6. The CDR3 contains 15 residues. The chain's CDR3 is CASSSRTGGVYEQYF. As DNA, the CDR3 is TGTGCCAGCAGTTCCAGGACAGGGGGCGTTTACGAGCAGTACTTC.

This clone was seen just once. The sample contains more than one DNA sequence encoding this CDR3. CDR3 protein: CASSLAGANTGELFF. In nucleotides, the CDR3 is TGTGCCAGCAGTTTGGCGGGGGCCAACACCGGGGAGCTGTTTTTT. V is TRBV28 and J is TRBJ2-2, with D perhaps TRBD2 (7 bases). Looked up from germline, CDR1 is MDHEN and CDR2 is SYDVKM. V lost 3 bases and J 2 bases, leaving 10 bases between the germline ends. The CDR3 runs to 15 residues. The whole variable domain, remainder taken from reference TRBV28 and TRBJ2-2, is DVKVTQSSRYLVKRTGEKVFLECVQDMDHENMFWYRQDPGLGLRLIYFSYDVKMKEKGDIPEGYSVSREKKERFSLILESASTNQTSMYLCASSLAGANTGELFFGEGSRLTVL.

Written as DNA, the CDR3 is TGTGCCAGCAGCCTTGGGACAGGGGCCAACTATGGCTACACCTTC. This encodes CASSLGTGANYGYTF. This chain links TRBV27 with TRBJ1-2; 10 nucleotides align to TRBD1. Looked up from germline, CDR1 is MNHEY and CDR2 is SMNVEV (reference sequence). V was clipped by 6 bases and J by 2 bases; unmatched bases: 6. The CDR3 is 15 amino acids.

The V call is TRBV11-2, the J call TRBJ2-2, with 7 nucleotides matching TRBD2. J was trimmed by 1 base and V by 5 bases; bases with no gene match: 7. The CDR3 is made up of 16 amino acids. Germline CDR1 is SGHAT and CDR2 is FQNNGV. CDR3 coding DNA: TGTGCCAGCAGCCCGCTGCGCGGGAGGAACACCGGGGAGCTGTTTTTT. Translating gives CASSPLRGRNTGELFF.

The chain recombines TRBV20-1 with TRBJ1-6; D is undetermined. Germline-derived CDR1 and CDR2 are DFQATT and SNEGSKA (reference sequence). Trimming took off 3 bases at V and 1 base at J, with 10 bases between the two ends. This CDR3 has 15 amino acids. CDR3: CSASLGGSYNSPLHF. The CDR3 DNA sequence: TGCAGTGCTAGTCTTGGAGGGTCCTATAATTCACCCCTCCACTTT.

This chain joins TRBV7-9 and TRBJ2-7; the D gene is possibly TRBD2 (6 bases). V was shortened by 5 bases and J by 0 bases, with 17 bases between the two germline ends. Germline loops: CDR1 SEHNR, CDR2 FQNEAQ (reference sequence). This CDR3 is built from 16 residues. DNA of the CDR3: TGTGCCAGCAGCCGCCCAAGCGGGTTAAGCTCCTACGAGCAGTACTTC. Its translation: CASSRPSGLSSYEQYF.

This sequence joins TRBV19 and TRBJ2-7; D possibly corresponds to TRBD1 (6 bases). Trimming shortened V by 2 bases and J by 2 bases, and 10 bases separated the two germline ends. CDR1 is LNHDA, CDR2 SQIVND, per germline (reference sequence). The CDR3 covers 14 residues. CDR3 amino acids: CASSISRTAYEQYF. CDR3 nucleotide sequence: TGTGCCAGTAGTATATCCAGGACAGCCTACGAGCAGTACTTC.

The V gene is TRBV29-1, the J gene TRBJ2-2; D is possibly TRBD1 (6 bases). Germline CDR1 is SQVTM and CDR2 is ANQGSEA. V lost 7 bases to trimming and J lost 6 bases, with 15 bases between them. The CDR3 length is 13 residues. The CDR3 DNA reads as TGCAGCGCAAAACAGGGATCCGCCGGGGAGCTGTTTTTT. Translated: CSAKQGSAGELFF.

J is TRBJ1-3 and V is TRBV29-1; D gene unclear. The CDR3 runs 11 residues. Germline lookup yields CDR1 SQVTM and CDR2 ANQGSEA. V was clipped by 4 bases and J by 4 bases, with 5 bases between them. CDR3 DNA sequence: TGCAGCGTTGGAGGCGGAAACACCATATATTTT. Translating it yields CSVGGGNTIYF.

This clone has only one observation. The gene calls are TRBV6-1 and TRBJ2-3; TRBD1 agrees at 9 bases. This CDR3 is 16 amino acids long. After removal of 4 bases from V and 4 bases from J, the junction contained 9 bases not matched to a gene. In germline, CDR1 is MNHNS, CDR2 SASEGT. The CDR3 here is CASSGYRGRGPDTQYF. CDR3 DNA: TGTGCCAGCAGTGGATACAGGGGGCGGGGGCCAGATACGCAGTATTTT.

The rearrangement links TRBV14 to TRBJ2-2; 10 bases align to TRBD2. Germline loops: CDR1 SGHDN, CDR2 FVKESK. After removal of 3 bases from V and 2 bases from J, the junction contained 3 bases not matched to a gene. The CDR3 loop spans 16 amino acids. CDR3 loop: CASSQWTSGNTGELFF. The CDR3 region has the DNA TGTGCCAGCAGCCAGTGGACTAGCGGAAACACCGGGGAGCTGTTTTTT.

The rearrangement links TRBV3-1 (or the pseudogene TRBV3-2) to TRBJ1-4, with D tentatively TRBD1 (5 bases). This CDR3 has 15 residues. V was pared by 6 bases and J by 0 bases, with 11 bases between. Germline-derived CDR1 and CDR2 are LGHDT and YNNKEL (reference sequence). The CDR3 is CASRAGYTTNEKLFF. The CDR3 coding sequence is TGTGCCAGCAGGGCAGGGTACACAACTAATGAAAAACTGTTTTTT.

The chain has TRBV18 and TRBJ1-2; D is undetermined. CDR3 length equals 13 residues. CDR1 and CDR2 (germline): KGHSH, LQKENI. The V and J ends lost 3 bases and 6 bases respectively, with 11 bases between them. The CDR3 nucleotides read TGTGCCAGCTCACCTATTCTATCTCATGGCTACACCTTC. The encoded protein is CASSPILSHGYTF.

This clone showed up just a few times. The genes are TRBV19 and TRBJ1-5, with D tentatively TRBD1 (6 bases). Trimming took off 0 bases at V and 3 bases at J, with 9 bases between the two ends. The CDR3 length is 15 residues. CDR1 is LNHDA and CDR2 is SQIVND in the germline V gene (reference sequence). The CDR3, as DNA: TGTGCCAGTAGTATAGACAGGGGTAACAATCAGCCCCAGCATTTT. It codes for CASSIDRGNNQPQHF.

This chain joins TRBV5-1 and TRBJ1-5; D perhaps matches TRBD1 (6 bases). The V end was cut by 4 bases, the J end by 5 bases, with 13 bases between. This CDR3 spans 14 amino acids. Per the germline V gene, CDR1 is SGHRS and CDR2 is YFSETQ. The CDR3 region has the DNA TGCGCCAGCAGCCCGAGGGCAGGGGATCAGCCCCAGCATTTT. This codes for CASSPRAGDQPQHF.

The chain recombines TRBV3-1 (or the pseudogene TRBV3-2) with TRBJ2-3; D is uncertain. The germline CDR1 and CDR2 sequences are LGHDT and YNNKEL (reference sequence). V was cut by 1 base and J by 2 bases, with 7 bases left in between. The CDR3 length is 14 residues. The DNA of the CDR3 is TGTGCCAGCAGCCAAGCAGGTTCCACAGATACGCAGTATTTT. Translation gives CASSQAGSTDTQYF.

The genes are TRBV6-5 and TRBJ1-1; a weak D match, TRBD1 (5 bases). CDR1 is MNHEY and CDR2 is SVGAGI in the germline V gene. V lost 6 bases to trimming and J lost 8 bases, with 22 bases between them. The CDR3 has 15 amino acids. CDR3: CASRRWDRPGEEAFF. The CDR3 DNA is TGTGCCAGCAGGCGGTGGGACCGGCCGGGAGAAGAAGCTTTCTTT.

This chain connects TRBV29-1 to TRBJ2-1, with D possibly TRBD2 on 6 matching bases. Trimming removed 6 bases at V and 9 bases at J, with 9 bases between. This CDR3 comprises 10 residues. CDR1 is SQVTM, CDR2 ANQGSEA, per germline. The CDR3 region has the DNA TGCAGCGTGGGACTTCGTGAGCAGTTCTTC. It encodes CSVGLREQFF.

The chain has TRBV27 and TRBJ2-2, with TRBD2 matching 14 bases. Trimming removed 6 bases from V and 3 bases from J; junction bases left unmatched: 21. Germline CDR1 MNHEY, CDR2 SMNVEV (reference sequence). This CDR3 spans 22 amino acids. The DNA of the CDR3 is TGTGCCAGCAGAAGACCAACAAGGATTGGGACTAGCGGGGGACCTTACACCGGGGAGCTGTTTTTT. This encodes CASRRPTRIGTSGGPYTGELFF.

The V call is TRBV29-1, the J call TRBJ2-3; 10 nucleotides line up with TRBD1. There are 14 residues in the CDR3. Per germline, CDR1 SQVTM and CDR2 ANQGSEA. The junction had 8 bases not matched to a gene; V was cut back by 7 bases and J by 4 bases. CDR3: CSAYDRGRADTQYF. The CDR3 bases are TGCAGCGCGTACGACAGGGGGCGGGCAGATACGCAGTATTTT.

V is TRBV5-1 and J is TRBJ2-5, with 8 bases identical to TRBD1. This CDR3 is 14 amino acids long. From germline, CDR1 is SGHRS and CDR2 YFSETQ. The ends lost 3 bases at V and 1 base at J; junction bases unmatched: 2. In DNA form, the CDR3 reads TGCGCCAGCAGCTACGACAGGGGCCAAGAGACCCAGTACTTC. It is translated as CASSYDRGQETQYF.

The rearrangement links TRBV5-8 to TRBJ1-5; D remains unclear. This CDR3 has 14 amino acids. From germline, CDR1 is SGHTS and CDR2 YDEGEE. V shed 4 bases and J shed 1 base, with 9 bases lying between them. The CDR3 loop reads CASSRHGSNQPQHF. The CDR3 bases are TGTGCCAGCAGCCGCCATGGCAGCAATCAGCCCCAGCATTTT.

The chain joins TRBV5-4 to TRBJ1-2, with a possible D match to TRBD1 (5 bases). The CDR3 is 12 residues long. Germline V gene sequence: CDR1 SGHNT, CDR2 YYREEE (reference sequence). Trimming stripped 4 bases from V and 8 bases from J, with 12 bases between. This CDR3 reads CASSLDRSGYTF. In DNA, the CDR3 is TGTGCCAGCAGCCTCGACAGATCCGGCTACACCTTC.

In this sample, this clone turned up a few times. The CDR3 DNA is TGTGCCAGCTCACCAACTAGCGGGGGCTCCTACGAGCAGTACTTC. This translates into CASSPTSGGSYEQYF. The gene calls are TRBV18 and TRBJ2-7; 11 bases match TRBD2. The length of the CDR3 is 15 residues. J lost 0 bases, V lost 2 bases, and 0 bases had no gene match. CDR1 and CDR2 (germline): KGHSH, LQKENI. Together with reference TRBV18 and TRBJ2-7, the CDR3 gives the full variable domain: NAGVMQNPRHLVRRRGQEARLRCSPMKGHSHVYWYRQLPEEGLKFMVYLQKENIIDESGMPKERFSAEFPKEGPSILRIQQVVRGDSAAYFCASSPTSGGSYEQYFGPGTRLTVT.

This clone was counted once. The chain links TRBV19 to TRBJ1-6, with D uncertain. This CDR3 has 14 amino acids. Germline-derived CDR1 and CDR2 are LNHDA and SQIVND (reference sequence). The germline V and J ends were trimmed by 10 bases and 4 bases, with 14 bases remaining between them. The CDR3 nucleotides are TGTGCCACCAGAGGCCCTAATTATAATTCACCCCTCCACTTT. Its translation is CATRGPNYNSPLHF.

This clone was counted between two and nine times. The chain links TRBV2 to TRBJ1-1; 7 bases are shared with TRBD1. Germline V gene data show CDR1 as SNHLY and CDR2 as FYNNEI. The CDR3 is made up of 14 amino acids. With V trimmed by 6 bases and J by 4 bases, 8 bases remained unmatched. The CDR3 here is CASRPQGWGTEAFF. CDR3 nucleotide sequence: TGTGCCAGCAGGCCACAGGGGTGGGGCACTGAAGCTTTCTTT.

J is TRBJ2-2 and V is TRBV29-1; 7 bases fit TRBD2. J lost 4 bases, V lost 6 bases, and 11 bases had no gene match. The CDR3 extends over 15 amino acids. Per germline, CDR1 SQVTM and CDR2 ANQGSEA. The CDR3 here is CSVETGSGGTGELFF. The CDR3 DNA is TGCAGCGTAGAAACAGGATCGGGAGGCACCGGGGAGCTGTTTTTT.

The CDR3 DNA is TGCAGCGTAGTGACAGGGGGGAACTACGAGCAGTACTTC. This codes for CSVVTGGNYEQYF. The chain links TRBV29-1 to TRBJ2-7; 9 nucleotides match TRBD1. This CDR3 is built from 13 residues. Unmatched junction bases numbered 6, after V lost 6 bases and J lost 3 bases. CDR1 is SQVTM and CDR2 is ANQGSEA in the germline V gene.

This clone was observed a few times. The CDR3 DNA sequence: TGTGCCAGCAGCGGGCGGGGAGACACTGAAGCTTTCTTT. Translated: CASSGRGDTEAFF. The rearrangement links TRBV5-6 to TRBJ1-1; no clear D. Germline V gene sequence: CDR1 SGHDT, CDR2 YYEEEE. The CDR3 is 13 residues long. V dropped 4 bases and J dropped 3 bases, with 10 bases sitting between them.